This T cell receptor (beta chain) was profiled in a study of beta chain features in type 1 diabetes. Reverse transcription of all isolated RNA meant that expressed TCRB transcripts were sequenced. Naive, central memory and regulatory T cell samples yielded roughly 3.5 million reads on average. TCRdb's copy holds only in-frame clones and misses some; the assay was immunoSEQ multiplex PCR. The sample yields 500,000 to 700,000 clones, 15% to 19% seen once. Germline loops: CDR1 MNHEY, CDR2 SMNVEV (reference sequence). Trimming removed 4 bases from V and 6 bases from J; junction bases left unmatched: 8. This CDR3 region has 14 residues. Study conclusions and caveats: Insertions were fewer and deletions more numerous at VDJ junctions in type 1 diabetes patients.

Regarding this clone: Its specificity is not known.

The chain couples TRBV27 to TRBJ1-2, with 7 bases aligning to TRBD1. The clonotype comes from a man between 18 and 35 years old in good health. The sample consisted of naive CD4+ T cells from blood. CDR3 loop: CASSSRQGRNGYTF. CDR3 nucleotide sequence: TGTGCCAGCAGTTCACGACAGGGTCGCAATGGCTACACCTTC.